These 26 T cell receptor beta chains share one sample of origin, sequenced in a study of blood T cells in healthy people across ages. A second PCR, run for about 7 to 11 cycles, used a sample-barcoded 5' primer plus a J-beta primer mix. TCRdb ran MiXCR on the 5' RACE reads and lists one entry per CDR3 protein. The repertoire holds 700,000 to 900,000 distinct CDR3 sequences, with roughly 25% as singletons. This sample was also put to use in a study of T cells of mothers and their children.

Source material: blood. The receptors stem from a boy younger than 18 in good health.

This clonotype has more than one count but fewer than ten. The chain is built from TRBV4-1 and TRBJ1-4; unclear D gene. The CDR3 loop spans 15 amino acids. The V gene's germline CDR1 is MGHRA and CDR2 YSYEKL. Trimming shortened V by 0 bases and J by 4 bases, and 9 bases separated the two germline ends. The CDR3 sequence is CASSQESTVNEKLFF. CDR3 sequence (DNA): TGCGCCAGCAGCCAAGAGTCCACAGTTAATGAAAAACTGTTTTTT.

The chain is built from TRBV6-6 and TRBJ2-1; tentative D call: TRBD2 (5 bases). The CDR3 has 14 amino acids. Germline V gene sequence: CDR1 MNHNY, CDR2 SVGAGI (reference sequence). Trimming removed 6 bases at V and 3 bases at J, with 12 bases between. CDR3 sequence: CASRPGLHYNEQFF. DNA for the CDR3: TGTGCCAGCAGACCAGGACTGCACTACAATGAGCAGTTCTTC.

This chain links TRBV5-1 with TRBJ2-1; D could derive from TRBD1 or TRBD2 (5 bases each). This CDR3 contains 17 residues. Trimming pared 0 bases from V and 4 bases from J, leaving 17 bases between. Germline assignment: CDR1 SGHRS and CDR2 YFSETQ. CDR3 sequence reads: CASSLVPRTGGYNEQFF. The CDR3 nucleotides read TGCGCCAGCAGCTTGGTTCCAAGGACTGGGGGTTACAATGAGCAGTTCTTC.

The sample holds a few counts of this clonotype. V gene TRBV7-2 combines with J gene TRBJ2-5, with no clear D. The J call is in doubt because the DNA end fits TRBJ2-1 better. This CDR3 has 13 amino acids. Germline V gene data show CDR1 as SGHTA and CDR2 as FQGNSA. The CDR3: CASSLVWTAEQFF. In DNA, the CDR3 is TGTGCCAGCAGCTTAGTGTGGACCGCCGAGCAGTTCTTC.

The chain is built from TRBV11-2 and TRBJ1-2; no firm D call. The germline V gene encodes CDR1 SGHAT and CDR2 FQNNGV. V lost 1 base to trimming and J lost 4 bases, with 16 bases between them. This CDR3 spans 16 amino acids. CDR3 DNA sequence: TGTGCCAGCAGCTTAGTTCAGGCGCCTTGGGGCTATGGCTACACCTTC. Protein: CASSLVQAPWGYGYTF.

The rearrangement joins TRBV2 to TRBJ2-4, with D hard to call. CDR3 length: 13 amino acids. The V and J ends lost 8 bases and 1 base respectively, with 9 bases between them. Germline V gives CDR1 SNHLY, CDR2 FYNNEI. CDR3 bases: TGTGCCAGCCGGACGGACGCCAAAAACATTCAGTACTTC. Amino acids: CASRTDAKNIQYF.

V usage is TRBV4-2 and J usage is TRBJ2-2; D is unresolved. The CDR3 loop spans 14 amino acids. V lost 0 bases and J lost 4, with 6 bases in between. Germline loops: CDR1 LGHNA, CDR2 YNFKEQ. CDR3 coding DNA: TGTGCCAGCAGCCAAGACGTGGGCACCGGGGAGCTGTTTTTT. Its translation: CASSQDVGTGELFF.

V usage is TRBV3-1 and J usage is TRBJ1-2; TRBD1 agrees at 7 bases. Per germline, CDR1 LGHDT and CDR2 YNNKEL (reference sequence). This CDR3 is built from 14 residues. V dropped 4 bases and J dropped 4; count of bases not matched to a gene: 6. The CDR3 loop is CASSPRDSSYGYTF. As DNA, the CDR3 is TGTGCCAGCAGCCCCCGGGACAGCTCCTATGGCTACACCTTC.

This chain links TRBV6-5 with TRBJ2-5; D not resolved. Trimming left V 0 bases short and J 1 base short, with 9 bases between. From germline, CDR1 is MNHEY and CDR2 SVGAGI. CDR3 length equals 15 residues. CDR3 sequence reads: CASSYSGGGQETQYF. DNA of the CDR3: TGTGCCAGCAGTTACTCGGGTGGCGGCCAAGAGACCCAGTACTTC.

In this sample, this clonotype turned up a few times. The chain has TRBV19 and TRBJ1-5, with D perhaps matching TRBD1 (5 bases). V was cut by 3 bases and J by 7 bases, with 22 bases left in between. Germline V lookup: CDR1 LNHDA, CDR2 SQIVND (reference sequence). The CDR3 is 17 residues long. The DNA of the CDR3 is TGTGCCAGTAGTATCCTCCTAAGAAGGGGCGCAAGGCAGCCCCAGCATTTT. Protein sequence: CASSILLRRGARQPQHF. The entire variable domain, with the rest obtained from reference TRBV19 and TRBJ1-5, is as follows: DGGITQSPKYLFRKEGQNVTLSCEQNLNHDAMYWYRQDPGQGLRLIYYSQIVNDFQKGDIAEGYSVSREKKESFPLTVTSAQKNPTAFYLCASSILLRRGARQPQHFGDGTRLSIL.

V usage is TRBV29-1 and J usage is TRBJ1-1; TRBD1 matches at 7 bases. V lost 4 bases to trimming and J lost 0 bases; unmatched junction nucleotides: 8. Germline CDR1 SQVTM, CDR2 ANQGSEA. The CDR3 is made up of 15 amino acids. Written as DNA, the CDR3 is TGCAGCGTTGCCCGACAGGGTTTAATGAACACTGAAGCTTTCTTT. This encodes CSVARQGLMNTEAFF.

The sample holds a few counts of this clonotype. The rearrangement links TRBV5-1 to TRBJ2-1, with TRBD2 matching over 7 bases. After removal of 1 base from V and 5 bases from J, the junction contained 6 bases not matched to a gene. CDR3 length: 15 residues. Germline V gene data show CDR1 as SGHRS and CDR2 as YFSETQ. The CDR3 reads CASSLRGEGDNEQFF. The CDR3 DNA reads as TGCGCCAGCAGCTTGCGGGGGGAAGGGGACAATGAGCAGTTCTTC.

This chain uses TRBV29-1 with TRBJ2-2, with D unresolved. The CDR3 covers 13 residues. Germline V gene sequence: CDR1 SQVTM, CDR2 ANQGSEA. Trimming took off 7 bases at V and 2 bases at J, with 11 bases between the two ends. The DNA for the CDR3 is TGCAGCGCCGAACGGATTAACACCGGGGAGCTGTTTTTT. Protein sequence: CSAERINTGELFF.

This sequence joins TRBV27 and TRBJ1-5; D ambiguous. This CDR3 contains 14 residues. In germline, CDR1 is MNHEY, CDR2 SMNVEV (reference sequence). Trimming removed 4 bases from V and 0 bases from J, with 7 bases in between. CDR3 in DNA: TGTGCCAGCAGTTCGGGTTATAGCAATCAGCCCCAGCATTTT. Translated: CASSSGYSNQPQHF.

The J gene is TRBJ1-3, the V gene TRBV20-1, with D unclear. The CDR3 loop spans 11 amino acids. V was clipped by 0 bases and J by 5 bases, with 2 bases between them. CDR1 DFQATT and CDR2 SNEGSKA come from the germline V gene (reference sequence). The CDR3 sequence is CSARDRNTIYF. The DNA of the CDR3 is TGCAGTGCTAGAGATAGAAACACCATATATTTT.

J is TRBJ1-2 and V is TRBV2; unclear D gene. Per the germline V gene, CDR1 is SNHLY and CDR2 is FYNNEI. The CDR3 covers 13 residues. V was trimmed by 5 bases and J by 5 bases, leaving 12 bases between them. The CDR3 is CASSLQNGYGYTF. The CDR3 nucleotides are TGTGCCAGCAGTCTTCAAAACGGGTATGGCTACACCTTC.

This chain joins TRBV19 and TRBJ1-2, with 7 bases that match TRBD1. J gave up 8 bases and V 8 bases, and 8 bases lay outside the gene matches. This CDR3 is built from 12 residues. Germline V gene sequence: CDR1 LNHDA, CDR2 SQIVND (reference sequence). CDR3 region: CASGTGADGYTF. In nucleotides, the CDR3 is TGTGCCAGTGGAACAGGGGCAGACGGCTACACCTTC.

The rearrangement uses TRBV4-1 and TRBJ2-1; TRBD2 matches at 15 bases. CDR3 length equals 17 residues. The germline CDR1 and CDR2 sequences are MGHRA and YSYEKL. With 4 bases clipped from V and 0 bases from J, the junction kept 1 base outside the gene matches. CDR3 nucleotides: TGCGCCAGCAGCCGGACTAGCGGGGGGGTCTCCTACAATGAGCAGTTCTTC. Residues: CASSRTSGGVSYNEQFF.

This sequence joins TRBV20-1 and TRBJ2-5, with 9 bases matching TRBD2. The J call is in doubt because the DNA end fits TRBJ2-7 better. Germline loops: CDR1 DFQATT, CDR2 SNEGSKA (reference sequence). This CDR3 is built from 14 residues. CDR3 bases: TGCAGTGCTAAGGCGGGAGGGCGCTCCTACGAGCAGTACTTC. Translation gives CSAKAGGRSYEQYF.

The chain uses TRBV4-1 and TRBJ2-7; no clear D. The V end was cut by 3 bases, the J end by 2 bases, with 11 bases between. The germline V gene has CDR1 MGHRA and CDR2 YSYEKL. CDR3 length: 14 residues. Here the CDR3 reads CASSHPTAPYEQYF. CDR3 bases: TGCGCCAGCAGCCATCCGACCGCCCCCTACGAGCAGTACTTC.

This chain uses TRBV29-1 with TRBJ1-1; unclear D gene. Germline loops: CDR1 SQVTM, CDR2 ANQGSEA. This CDR3 has 14 residues. Trimming removed 4 bases from V and 7 bases from J, with 19 bases in between. CDR3: CSVAGGTLSREAFF. The CDR3 DNA reads TGCAGCGTTGCGGGAGGCACCCTCTCCCGTGAAGCTTTCTTT.

This clonotype appeared a few times. V is TRBV30 and J is TRBJ1-2, with a possible D match to TRBD1 (6 bases). Germline V gene sequence: CDR1 GTSNPN, CDR2 SVGIG (reference sequence). The CDR3 runs to 13 residues. V lost 2 bases and J lost 1, with 8 bases in between. The DNA of the CDR3 is TGTGCCTGGAGTACAGGGAGTAACTATGGCTACACCTTC. Translation: CAWSTGSNYGYTF.

This clonotype came up a few times. This rearrangement joins TRBV6-5 to TRBJ1-1; D is ambiguous. The CDR3 covers 15 residues. V lost 5 bases and J lost 4, with 17 bases in between. CDR1 and CDR2 (germline): MNHEY, SVGAGI. CDR3 nucleotide sequence: TGTGCCAGCAGTCGGCGGCGGGCGATTGGCACTGAAGCTTTCTTT. Translation: CASSRRRAIGTEAFF.

The rearrangement uses TRBV19 and TRBJ2-5, with TRBD1 as a possible D gene (6 bases). The J call may be wrong; the DNA end is better matched by TRBJ2-7. Per germline, CDR1 LNHDA and CDR2 SQIVND (reference sequence). The CDR3 contains 15 residues. CDR3 DNA sequence: TGTGCCAGTAGGGACCGGGACAACCGGCGGTACGAGCAGTACTTC. Protein: CASRDRDNRRYEQYF.

This clonotype has just a few counts. The chain joins TRBV6-5 to TRBJ1-2, with a weak D call TRBD1 (6 bases). Deletions cut 0 bases from V and 7 bases from J, with 9 bases between. Germline V CDR1 and CDR2: MNHEY, SVGAGI. The CDR3 runs 13 residues. CDR3 in amino acids: CASSYSLGGGYTF. The CDR3 DNA sequence: TGTGCCAGCAGTTACTCTTTAGGGGGTGGCTACACCTTC.

This chain uses TRBV20-1 with TRBJ1-4; D may be TRBD1 (6 bases). The CDR3 sequence is 16 residues long. Trimming removed 1 base from V and 3 bases from J, with 15 bases in between. Germline loops: CDR1 DFQATT, CDR2 SNEGSKA (reference sequence). CDR3 sequence: CSARAGGGRANEKLFF. DNA for the CDR3: TGCAGTGCTAGAGCGGGAGGGGGTAGAGCTAATGAAAAACTGTTTTTT.